The source of this T cell receptor (beta chain) is a study of T cells after posttransplantation cyclophosphamide. Study-level results: TRB clonality was highly associated with recipient CMV seropositivity and reactivation. Donor CD8+ memory clones often dominated recipient blood repertoires at later times.

Peripheral blood was collected from the related graft donor on the marrow donation day. To note about this clone: Its antigen is unidentified.

Generated by immunoSEQ multiplex PCR, the TCRdb table keeps only in-frame clones and is missing some. The sample yields roughly 40,000 clones, without any singletons. V dropped 5 bases and J dropped 4 bases, with 14 bases sitting between them. Germline CDR1 reads KGHSH; CDR2 reads LQKENI. This CDR3 region has 14 residues. This chain uses TRBV18 with TRBJ1-1, with no clear D. This clonotype was sampled from a woman in her 50s in good health and a related stem cell transplant donor. The sample comprised PBMCs. The CDR3 reads CASSEVSTSTEAFF. For the CDR3, the DNA is TGTGCCAGCTCAGAGGTATCGACGAGCACTGAAGCTTTCTTT.